This T cell receptor beta chain came from a study of shared clonotypes between healthy human individuals. Study as a whole: Three plates were used per donor for CD4 naive, three for CD4 memory, two for CD8 naive and one for CD8 memory. General observations from the study: Owing to a small donor count, the genetic and exposure-history diversity represented was limited.

Sequenced by immunoSEQ multiplex PCR; TCRdb stores in-frame clones only, minus some. The data hold millions of clones, with about 95% observed a single time. Germline CDR1 is SGHRS and CDR2 is YFSETQ. V was clipped by 0 bases and J by 1 base, with 10 bases between them. The CDR3 runs 16 residues. About this clone: The antigen is not known. Other DNA sequences in this sample translate to the same CDR3.

Naive CD8 cells, CD45RO-negative and positively selected for CCR7, excluded terminally differentiated effector memory CD45RA+ cells. Sequenced: naive CD8+ T cells sorted from blood. The chain is built from TRBV5-1 and TRBJ2-2; the D gene is possibly TRBD1 (5 bases). This TCR came from a man younger than 35 in good health. This chain's CDR3 is CASSLAGQGNTGELFF. The DNA of the CDR3 is TGCGCCAGCAGCTTGGCCGGTCAGGGGAACACCGGGGAGCTGTTTTTT.